The entry below gives a single TCR beta chain sequence along with its context. Its target is not known. Looked up from germline, CDR1 is MNHEY and CDR2 is SVGAGI. The CDR3 spans 13 residues. Deletions cut 11 bases from V and 5 bases from J, with 18 bases between. This specimen comes from a study of T cell responses to AZD1222 COVID-19 vaccine. Method: immunoSEQ multiplex PCR; TCRdb's copy keeps in-frame clones and lacks some. The data show over 100,000 clones, about 90% seen once. General study points: Of the AZD1222 recipients, only five or six were seropositive at baseline. Clonal diversity was possibly underestimated, and the donors were mostly white British, with more females.

The specimen comprised peripheral blood, sampled 28 days after the second AZD1222 dose. The chain employs TRBV6-5 and TRBJ1-2, with D perhaps matching TRBD1 (6 bases). The source of this sequence is an adult who received the AZD1222 COVID-19 vaccine. The CDR3 region is CAARGGSRYGYTF. For the CDR3, the DNA is TGTGCCGCAAGGGGGGGCAGTCGGTATGGCTACACCTTC.